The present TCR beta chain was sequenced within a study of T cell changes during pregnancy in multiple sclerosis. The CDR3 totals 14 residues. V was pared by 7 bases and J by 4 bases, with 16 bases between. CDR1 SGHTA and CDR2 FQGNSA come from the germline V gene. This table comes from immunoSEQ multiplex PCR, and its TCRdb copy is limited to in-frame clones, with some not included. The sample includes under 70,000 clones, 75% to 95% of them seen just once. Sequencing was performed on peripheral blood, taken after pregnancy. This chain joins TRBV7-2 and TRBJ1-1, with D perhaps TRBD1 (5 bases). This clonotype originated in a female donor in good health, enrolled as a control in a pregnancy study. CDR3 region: CASNGRGGITEAFF. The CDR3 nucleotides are TGTGCCAGCAACGGGAGGGGAGGGATCACTGAAGCTTTCTTT.